Given below is one T cell receptor beta chain in context. The sample originates from a study of T cell responses to AZD1222 COVID-19 vaccine. Generated by immunoSEQ multiplex PCR, the TCRdb table keeps only in-frame clones and is missing some. This sample has about 89,000 clones, with 85% to 90% found just once. V lost 4 bases to trimming and J lost 3 bases, with 14 bases between them. CDR1 and CDR2 (germline): SGHRS, YFSETQ. The CDR3 contains 15 residues. Sequences were derived from peripheral blood, sampled 28 days after the second AZD1222 dose. V is TRBV5-1 and J is TRBJ1-5; tentatively, D is TRBD1 (6 bases). The clonotype comes from an adult who received the AZD1222 COVID-19 vaccine. The CDR3 DNA reads TGCGCCAGCAGCACCGGGACATCTTCCAATCAGCCCCAGCATTTT. It is translated as CASSTGTSSNQPQHF.